This T cell receptor (beta chain) appears in the sequencing data of a study of siplizumab effects on memory and regulatory T cells. This CDR3 region has 14 residues. V shed 3 bases, J shed 6 bases, and the junction held 5 bases outside the gene matches. Assay used: immunoSEQ multiplex PCR; TCRdb lists only in-frame clones, some missing. The sample holds tens of thousands of clones; less than 90% are singletons and the top ten take roughly 3.8%. This clonotype was obtained from a human donor in good health. V gene TRBV5-3 combines with J gene TRBJ2-1, with TRBD2 identical over 8 bases. TRBV5-3 counts as an open reading frame of uncertain function. Sequenced: memory CD4+ T cells sorted from blood. Here the CDR3 reads CARSSTSVCNEQFF. DNA of the CDR3: TGTGCCAGAAGCTCGACTAGCGTTTGCAATGAGCAGTTCTTC.